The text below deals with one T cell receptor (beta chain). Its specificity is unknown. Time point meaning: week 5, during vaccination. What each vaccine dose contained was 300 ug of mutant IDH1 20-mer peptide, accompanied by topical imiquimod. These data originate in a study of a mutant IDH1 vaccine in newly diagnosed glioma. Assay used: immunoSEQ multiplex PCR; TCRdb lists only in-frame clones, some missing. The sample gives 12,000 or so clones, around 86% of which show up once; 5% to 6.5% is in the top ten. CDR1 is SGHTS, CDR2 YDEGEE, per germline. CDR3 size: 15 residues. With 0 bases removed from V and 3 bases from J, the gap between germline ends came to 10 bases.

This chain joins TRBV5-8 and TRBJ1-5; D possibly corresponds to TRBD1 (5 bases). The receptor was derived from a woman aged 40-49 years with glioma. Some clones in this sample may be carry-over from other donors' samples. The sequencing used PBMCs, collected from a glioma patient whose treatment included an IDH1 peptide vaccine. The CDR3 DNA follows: TGTGCCAGCAGCTTGGGTGACAGTTCCAATCAGCCCCAGCATTTT. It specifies CASSLGDSSNQPQHF.